This T cell receptor beta chain was retrieved from a study of cytomegalovirus exposure and HLA in healthy donors. Germline V lookup: CDR1 SGHAT, CDR2 FQNNGV. CDR3 length: 15 residues. The ends were cut back, 0 bases at V and 6 bases at J, with 14 bases in the middle. PCR used 60 Vbeta primers and 13 Jbeta primers. Generated by immunoSEQ multiplex PCR, the TCRdb table keeps only in-frame clones and is missing some. Seen here are 150,000 to 200,000 clones, approximately 78% observed once, and the top ten hold 3% to 3.5%. Study-level points and caveats: Within the data, a cluster of highly shared sequence variants was likely a sequencing artifact. Under in vitro conditions, three CMV-associated chains were confirmed as specific for CMV antigens.

A word on this clone: Its antigen is still unknown.

V usage is TRBV11-2 and J usage is TRBJ1-2; maybe TRBD1 (6 bases). This TCR was recovered from a middle-aged woman in good health and CMV-seronegative. Sequenced material: PBMCs. CDR3 sequence reads: CASSLDSRGRDGYTF. The CDR3 nucleotides are TGTGCCAGCAGCTTAGATTCTAGGGGGAGAGATGGCTACACCTTC.